The 10 T cell receptor beta chains listed next were all sequenced from one sample in a study of a mutant IDH1 vaccine in newly diagnosed glioma. Data came from immunoSEQ multiplex PCR; TCRdb stores just in-frame clones and leaves some out. Altogether about 96,000 clones are present, 80% being singletons, with the ten largest covering approximately 7.9%. Time point of the sample: baseline, week 1 (first vaccination visit). The treatment is: pre-vaccination baseline after standard-of-care therapy. The material was PBMCs, obtained from a glioma patient treated with radiotherapy, temozolomide or both. Receptors originate from a man aged 35-49 years with glioma.

This chain connects TRBV5-5 to TRBJ2-1; D uncertain. The CDR3 extends over 13 amino acids. The V and J ends lost 1 base and 5 bases respectively, with 7 bases between them. Germline CDR1 is SGHKS and CDR2 is YYEKEE (reference sequence). CDR3 DNA sequence: TGTGCCAGCAGCTTGTCCGGTAACAATGAGCAGTTCTTC. This gives the protein CASSLSGNNEQFF.

The sample holds a few counts of this clone. The chain is built from TRBV7-9 and TRBJ1-1; the match to TRBD1 covers 9 bases. Germline-derived CDR1 and CDR2 are SEHNR and FQNEAQ (reference sequence). The CDR3 extends over 13 amino acids. With V trimmed by 3 bases and J by 6 bases, 2 bases remained unmatched. This chain's CDR3 is CASSLGQGAEAFF. In nucleotides, the CDR3 is TGTGCCAGCAGCTTGGGACAGGGCGCTGAAGCTTTCTTT.

This clone was observed a few times. The CDR3 bases are TGTGCCTGGAGGGGGACAGGGAGAGGGACTGAAGCTTTCTTT. Translated: CAWRGTGRGTEAFF. The chain combines TRBV30 with TRBJ1-1, with 9 nucleotides matching TRBD1. The CDR3 has 14 residues. CDR1 is GTSNPN and CDR2 is SVGIG in the germline V gene (reference sequence). After removal of 3 bases from V and 5 bases from J, the junction contained 7 bases not matched to a gene.

J is TRBJ2-1 and V is TRBV5-1; 8 positions agree with TRBD2. The CDR3 has 12 amino acids. Germline CDR1 is SGHRS and CDR2 is YFSETQ. Trimming removed 5 bases from V and 7 bases from J; junction bases left unmatched: 2. The CDR3 here is CASSPSGNEQFF. Here the CDR3 DNA reads TGCGCCAGCAGTCCTAGCGGGAATGAGCAGTTCTTC. Looking up the rest from reference TRBV5-1 and TRBJ2-1 gives the full variable domain: KAGVTQTPRYLIKTRGQQVTLSCSPISGHRSVSWYQQTPGQGLQFLFEYFSETQRNKGNFPGRFSGRQFSNSRSEMNVSTLELGDSALYLCASSPSGNEQFFGPGTRLTVL.

The V and J genes are TRBV5-4 and TRBJ2-7; unclear D gene. CDR3 length equals 14 residues. CDR1 is SGHNT, CDR2 YYREEE, per germline (reference sequence). V lost 4 bases to trimming and J lost 3 bases, with 14 bases between them. CDR3: CASSRGASHYEQYF. The CDR3 region has the DNA TGTGCCAGCAGCCGTGGTGCCAGTCACTACGAGCAGTACTTC.

The CDR3 region has the DNA TGTGCCACCAGTGAGCGGGATATAAATGAGCAGTTCTTC. As protein: CATSERDINEQFF. The chain joins TRBV15 to TRBJ2-1, with 7 bases lining up with TRBD2. This CDR3 is built from 13 residues. The ends lost 6 bases at V and 7 bases at J; junction bases unmatched: 6. Looked up from germline, CDR1 is LNHNV and CDR2 is YYDKDF (reference sequence).

J is TRBJ2-7 and V is TRBV18; 10 positions match TRBD2. Unmatched junction bases numbered 7, after V lost 1 base and J lost 7 bases. The CDR3 has 15 amino acids. Germline V gene data show CDR1 as KGHSH and CDR2 as LQKENI. CDR3 DNA sequence: TGTGCCAGCTCACCACGCCTAGCGGGAGATAGAGAGCAGTACTTC. Its protein is CASSPRLAGDREQYF.

The chain links TRBV7-2 to TRBJ2-7; TRBD1 might be the D (5 bases). Germline CDR1 reads SGHTA; CDR2 reads FQGNSA. The V end lost 6 bases, the J end lost 4 bases, and 10 bases lay between the germline ends. CDR3 length equals 12 residues. CDR3 in amino acids: CASSRRGYEQYF. CDR3 bases: TGTGCCAGCAGTCGAAGGGGTTACGAGCAGTACTTC.

The V call is TRBV11-2, the J call TRBJ2-2; D is perhaps TRBD1 (6 bases). The CDR3 spans 16 residues. Germline V gene data show CDR1 as SGHAT and CDR2 as FQNNGV. Trimming took off 0 bases at V and 1 base at J, with 9 bases between the two ends. This chain's CDR3 is CASSLDPTGNTGELFF. CDR3 nucleotide sequence: TGTGCCAGCAGCTTAGATCCGACAGGGAACACCGGGGAGCTGTTTTTT.

This clone was observed once. The gene calls are TRBV7-3 and TRBJ2-7; D may be TRBD1 or TRBD2 (5 bases each). The CDR3 has 13 residues. The germline V and J ends were trimmed by 3 bases and 4 bases, with 10 bases remaining between them. Germline V gene lookup returns CDR1 SGHTA and CDR2 FQGTGA. In DNA form, the CDR3 reads TGTGCCAGCAGCTTCAGTGGGGGTTACGAGCAGTACTTC. It specifies CASSFSGGYEQYF.